The 10 T cell receptor beta chains below all came from one sample that was sequenced in a study of tumor and adjacent non-tumor tissue in lung cancer. A modified ARM-PCR protocol with three rounds of nested PCR amplified TCRbeta. TCRdb reprocessed the multiplex PCR reads via MiXCR and lists one record per CDR3 protein. The data hold about 200,000 distinct CDR3 sequences, with about 71% observed a single time. RNA was extracted from bulk tissue without any cell sorting. Source material: lung tumor tissue. The origin of the receptors is a man aged 55 to 70 with non-small cell lung cancer.

Notes on this clonotype: This CDR3 is missing its conserved last phenylalanine or tryptophan, likely due to a read error. This chain connects TRBV20-1 to TRBJ1-2; a weak D match, TRBD1 (5 bases). The CDR3 loop spans 14 amino acids. Germline CDR1 reads DFQATT; CDR2 reads SNEGSKA (reference sequence). CDR3 protein: CSARGGTSNFGYTS. The CDR3 region has the DNA TGCAGTGCTAGAGGCGGGACTTCTAACTTTGGCTACACCTCC.

V is TRBV5-4 and J is TRBJ1-3, with unresolved D. This CDR3 has 15 amino acids. Between the trimmed V and J ends, which lost 0 bases and 0 bases, there was a span of 7 bases. The germline CDR1 and CDR2 sequences are SGHNT and YYREEE (reference sequence). As DNA, the CDR3 is TGTGCCAGCAGCTTGGGCCCAAGCTCTGGAAACACCATATATTTT. Translation gives CASSLGPSSGNTIYF.

As for this clonotype: A much larger clonotype is one base distant, so this may be a read error. The gene calls are TRBV20-1 and TRBJ2-3; 8 positions agree with TRBD2. CDR3 length: 17 residues. Unmatched junction bases numbered 10, after V lost 0 bases and J lost 2 bases. Germline CDR1 and CDR2: DFQATT and SNEGSKA (reference sequence). The CDR3 DNA reads TGCAGTGCTAGAGACCGTAACGGGGGGGCAGACACAGATACGCAGTATTTT. It encodes CSARDRNGGADTDTQYF.

With regard to this clonotype: A single base separates this from a much larger clone, so it may be a read error. The rearrangement joins TRBV20-1 to TRBJ1-2; 7 positions agree with TRBD1. The germline V gene encodes CDR1 DFQATT and CDR2 SNEGSKA (reference sequence). The CDR3 has 15 residues. J was trimmed by 6 bases and V by 3 bases; bases with no gene match: 13. In DNA form, the CDR3 reads TGCAGTGCTAGGAAGACAGGGATGGATCTTGATGGCTACACCTTC. This gives the protein CSARKTGMDLDGYTF.

This chain uses TRBV30 with TRBJ1-2, with D uncertain. CDR1 is GTSNPN and CDR2 is SVGIG in the germline V gene (reference sequence). The CDR3 spans 12 residues. Trimming took off 0 bases at V and 8 bases at J, with 10 bases between the two ends. For the CDR3, the DNA is TGTGCCTGGAGTGTACAAGCGTGGGGCTACACCTTC. As protein: CAWSVQAWGYTF.

The CDR3 is CAWEGCGQPQHF. CDR3 nucleotide sequence: TGTGCCTGGGAAGGGTGTGGTCAGCCCCAGCATTTT. The chain is built from TRBV30 and TRBJ1-5; no firm D call. This CDR3 contains 12 residues. Trimming removed 5 bases at V and 6 bases at J, with 11 bases between. Per germline, CDR1 GTSNPN and CDR2 SVGIG (reference sequence).

This clonotype has only one observation. The V gene is TRBV4-3, the J gene TRBJ2-3; TRBD2 agrees at 11 bases. This CDR3 comprises 17 residues. The trim removed 4 bases at V and 3 bases at J, leaving 9 bases unmatched. CDR1 LGHNA and CDR2 YSLEER come from the germline V gene. For the CDR3, the DNA is TGCGCCAGCAGCCCTCTTGTAGCGGGAGGGGCGACAGATACGCAGTATTTT. As protein: CASSPLVAGGATDTQYF.

Regarding this clonotype: A much larger clone differs by one base, so this may be a read error. This chain connects TRBV4-2 to TRBJ1-5; possible D gene TRBD1, 5 bases. The CDR3 covers 13 residues. Trimming cost V 4 bases and J 5 bases, with 9 bases left between them. The germline gives CDR1 LGHNA, CDR2 YNFKEQ. CDR3: CASSRAGDQPQHF. As DNA, the CDR3 is TGTGCCAGCAGCCGAGCGGGGGATCAGCCCCAGCATTTT.

Details on this clonotype: Sequence at one end of the junction differs from germline and may be a read error. V gene TRBV6-1 combines with J gene TRBJ2-7; no clear D. Germline V gene data show CDR1 as MNHNS and CDR2 as SASEGT. The CDR3 is 16 residues long. The CDR3 bases are TGTGCAAGCAGTGCAACCTCTCGAGGACCAATTTACGAGCAGTACTTC. Amino acids: CASSATSRGPIYEQYF.

The chain is built from TRBV29-1 and TRBJ1-6; TRBD1 is a possible D gene (6 bases). Germline V lookup: CDR1 SQVTM, CDR2 ANQGSEA. This CDR3 spans 14 amino acids. The V and J ends lost 5 bases and 4 bases respectively, with 12 bases between them. The DNA of the CDR3 is TGCAGCGTTCGTTCAGGGGAATATAATTCACCCCTCCACTTT. It specifies CSVRSGEYNSPLHF.